The rows below give T cell receptor beta chains drawn from one sample of a study of patients and donors after allogeneic stem cell transplantation. TCRdb re-analysed the RT-PCR reads in MiXCR, keeping a single row per CDR3 protein. The repertoire holds 400,000 to 450,000 distinct CDR3 sequences, with 16% as singletons. Material: blood, either unsorted or a sorted T cell fraction (not recorded which). These receptor sequences come from a human donor who was either an allogeneic HSCT recipient or a stem cell or donor lymphocyte infusion donor (not recorded which). It is not recorded whose cells these are; they may come from a transplant donor. Each CDR3 is given with its conserved first and last residue. D genes are given only for firm matches. Where a row states a size, it is once, few, many or the class of an expanded clone; other rows omit it.

v_gene	d_gene	j_gene	abundance	CDR3nt	CDR3aa
TRBV7-2	NA	TRBJ2-7	NA	TGTGCCAGCACCCGAGGGGGGCTTTCCACCTACGAGCAGTACTTC	CASTRGGLSTYEQYF
TRBV28	NA	TRBJ1-1	NA	TGTGCCAGCAGTTTTGAGCGTTTGAACACTGAAGCTTTCTTT	CASSFERLNTEAFF
TRBV7-4	NA	TRBJ2-2	few	TGTGCCAGCAGCCGACCGGGACCCATTGAGTCCGGGGAGCTGTTTTTT	CASSRPGPIESGELFF
TRBV6-5	NA	TRBJ2-7	few	TGTGCCAGCAGTTACTCGGAAAGGTACGAGCAGTACTTC	CASSYSERYEQYF
TRBV18	TRBD1	TRBJ2-1	NA	TGTGCCAGCTCAGTAACAGGGGACGAGCAGTTCTTC	CASSVTGDEQFF
TRBV14	NA	TRBJ2-7	few	TGTGCCAGCAGCCAAAAACAGGGGACTGGCTACGAGCAGTACTTC	CASSQKQGTGYEQYF
TRBV12-3/TRBV12-4	NA	TRBJ1-5	few	TGTGCCAGCAGTCCAACACCCCAATCCCAGCATTTT	CASSPTPQSQHF
TRBV7-6	TRBD2	TRBJ2-5	few	TGTGCCAGCAGCTTAGACCTAGGGACTATGGAGACCCAGTACTTC	CASSLDLGTMETQYF
TRBV6-5	NA	TRBJ1-1	NA	TGTGCCAGCAGTTACGGGGGACCAATGAACACTGAAGCTTTCTTT	CASSYGGPMNTEAFF
TRBV10-3	NA	TRBJ2-3	many	TGTGCCATCAGCAACCCGAAGGAGATATCCCCCGATACGCAGTATTTT	CAISNPKEISPDTQYF
TRBV30	TRBD1	TRBJ2-3	NA	TGTGCCTGGAGGGTGGCCACAGGGGTTTGGCGTAGAAATATCACAGATACGCAGTATTTT	CAWRVATGVWRRNITDTQYF
TRBV9	TRBD1	TRBJ1-2	NA	TGTGCCAGCAGCCCCCGCCTCCCAAGGGGGCAAGATGGCTACACCTTC	CASSPRLPRGQDGYTF
TRBV5-1	TRBD1	TRBJ2-7	NA	TGCGCCAGCAGCCCAGCCCGGGACAGGGGCTACGAGCAGTACTTC	CASSPARDRGYEQYF
TRBV5-6	NA	TRBJ2-7	few	TGTGCCAGCAGCTTGGTGAACTACGAGCAGTACTTC	CASSLVNYEQYF
TRBV28	NA	TRBJ2-7	few	TGTGCCAGCTTTTCTACGGCCTACTCCTACGAGCAGTACTTC	CASFSTAYSYEQYF
TRBV20-1	NA	TRBJ2-3	NA	TGCAGTAGACGGGGCCCCGGCTTAGATACGCAGTATTTT	CSRRGPGLDTQYF
TRBV3-1	NA	TRBJ2-3	few	TGTGCCAGCAGCTTCGCGTTTGGCACAGATACGCAGTATTTT	CASSFAFGTDTQYF
TRBV12-3/TRBV12-4	NA	TRBJ2-7	many	TGTGCCAGCAGTCCGAGGGGACCGCGGGCGGAGCAGTACTTC	CASSPRGPRAEQYF
TRBV7-2	TRBD2	TRBJ2-4	NA	TGTGCCAGCCGCCATAGGACGGCTAGCGGTAACAAAAACATTCAGTACTTC	CASRHRTASGNKNIQYF
TRBV24-1	TRBD1	TRBJ2-1	few	TGTGCCACCAGTGATTTGAGACAGGGGGTCTACAATGAGCAGTTCTTC	CATSDLRQGVYNEQFF
TRBV4-1	NA	TRBJ1-2	many	TGCGCCAGCAGACGAGAAAACTATGGCTACACCTTC	CASRRENYGYTF
TRBV11-2	NA	TRBJ2-1	few	TGTGCCAGCAGAGTTGGAGGCTCCTACAATGAGCAGTTCTTC	CASRVGGSYNEQFF
TRBV3-1	NA	TRBJ1-5	NA	TGTGCCAGCAGCTACGGACATTCCAAGCCCCAGCATTTT	CASSYGHSKPQHF
TRBV7-4	TRBD1	TRBJ2-7	NA	TGTGCCAGCAGACAAGGGACAGGGGTCGAGCAGTACTTC	CASRQGTGVEQYF
TRBV29-1	NA	TRBJ1-3	NA	TGCAGCGCTCAGGGGATTTCTGGAAACACCATATATTTT	CSAQGISGNTIYF
TRBV10-3	NA	TRBJ2-7	few	TGTGCCATCAGTGAGTCCCCGGGAGAAGGCTACGAGCAGTACTTC	CAISESPGEGYEQYF
TRBV12-3/TRBV12-4	TRBD1	TRBJ2-1	many	TGTGCCAGCAGTTTCGTCGGACAGGGGGCATACAATGAGCAGTTCTTC	CASSFVGQGAYNEQFF
TRBV7-9	NA	TRBJ2-2	NA	TGTGCCAGCAGCAAAACCCTCCTTAAGCTGGGGGTCGCGAACACCGGGGAGCTGTTTTTT	CASSKTLLKLGVANTGELFF
TRBV12-3/TRBV12-4	TRBD1	TRBJ1-5	few	TGTGCCAGCAGCCCTAACCCCGGGACAGGGCGGGATCAGCCCCAGCATTTT	CASSPNPGTGRDQPQHF
TRBV5-1	TRBD1	TRBJ2-5	many	TGCGCCAGCAGCTCTGGACAGGGAGCGGTAGAGACCCAGTACTTC	CASSSGQGAVETQYF
TRBV2	NA	TRBJ2-3	NA	TGTGCCAAAGGGGGGGCAGGAGTCACAGATACGCAGTATTTT	CAKGGAGVTDTQYF
TRBV18	TRBD2	TRBJ2-2	few	TGTGCCAGCTCACCCCAATCCCTAGCGGGGTTATACGCGAACACCGGGGAGCTGTTTTTT	CASSPQSLAGLYANTGELFF
TRBV4-3	NA	TRBJ2-3	NA	TGCGCCAGCAGCCGATCAGTCGGGGCCGGAGATACGCAGTATTTT	CASSRSVGAGDTQYF
TRBV11-1	TRBD1	TRBJ1-6	few	TGTGCCAGCAGCGGCGACCACAGGGGGCGCGCCTATAATTCACCCCTCCACTTT	CASSGDHRGRAYNSPLHF
TRBV4-2	NA	TRBJ2-7	NA	TGTGCCAGCAGCCAAGAAATCCGGGACGGATCCTACGAGCAGTACTTC	CASSQEIRDGSYEQYF
TRBV4-3	TRBD1	TRBJ2-2	NA	TGCGCCAGCAGCCAAGGCCAGGGGGCAGGGGTCGGGGAGCTGTTTTTT	CASSQGQGAGVGELFF
TRBV7-2	NA	TRBJ1-5	many	TGTGCCAGCAGCTTTACAGGAACTCTTAGCAATCAGCCCCAGCATTTT	CASSFTGTLSNQPQHF
TRBV7-9	NA	TRBJ2-4	NA	TGTGCCAGCAGAGGGGTTGCAAACATTCAGTACTTC	CASRGVANIQYF
TRBV4-3	TRBD2	TRBJ2-1	NA	TGCGCCAGCAGCCAAGATGTGGGAGCGGGGGGGAATGAGCAGTTCTTC	CASSQDVGAGGNEQFF
TRBV2	NA	TRBJ2-3	NA	TGTGCCAGCATGGGTTCCCGCACAGATACGCAGTATTTT	CASMGSRTDTQYF
TRBV5-1	TRBD2	TRBJ2-2	few	TGCGCCAGCAGCATCATGGAAAGCGGGAGGGGAGACACCGGGGAGCTGTTTTTT	CASSIMESGRGDTGELFF
TRBV7-8	NA	TRBJ2-3	NA	TGTGCCAGCAGCTCGTCTCGGGGAAGCACAGATACGCAGTATTTT	CASSSSRGSTDTQYF
TRBV7-2	NA	TRBJ2-7	few	TGTGCCAGCAGCCCGCGAGGGGGGGGTCCCTACGAGCAGTACTTC	CASSPRGGGPYEQYF
TRBV11-1	NA	TRBJ2-3	NA	TGTGCCAGCAGCCTCAGACGGACCGGACCCCTTAGCACAGATACGCAGTATTTT	CASSLRRTGPLSTDTQYF
TRBV5-1	NA	TRBJ2-3	many	TGCGCCAGCAGCTTCGGAGGGACAGATACGCAGTATTTT	CASSFGGTDTQYF
TRBV6-5	TRBD1	TRBJ1-6	few	TGTGCCAGCAGTTACTTCCCCGGGACAGGAAATTCACCCCTCCACTTT	CASSYFPGTGNSPLHF
TRBV12-3/TRBV12-4	TRBD1	TRBJ1-6	few	TGTGCCAGCACCGGGACAGGACCCCACTCCTATAATTCACCCCTCCACTTT	CASTGTGPHSYNSPLHF
TRBV7-2	TRBD1	TRBJ2-5	NA	TGTGCCAGCAGAGGACAGGGCCCCCAAGAGACCCAGTACTTC	CASRGQGPQETQYF
TRBV25-1	NA	TRBJ2-1	few	TGTGCCAGCAGTGATCACCCACGCAATGAGCAGTTCTTC	CASSDHPRNEQFF
TRBV30	TRBD1	TRBJ2-7	NA	TGTGCCTGGAGGGGGACAGGGAATAGAGGCGAGCAGTACTTC	CAWRGTGNRGEQYF
TRBV20-1	NA	TRBJ1-1	many	TGCAGTGCGCAGTACACTGAAGCTTTCTTT	CSAQYTEAFF
TRBV20-1	TRBD1	TRBJ1-5	NA	TGCAGTGCTGTCACAGGGGCTTATCAGCCCCAGCATTTT	CSAVTGAYQPQHF
TRBV5-5	NA	TRBJ2-1	NA	TGTGCCAGCAGCTTGGTTGGCCGGAATGAGCAGTTCTTC	CASSLVGRNEQFF
TRBV3-1	TRBD2	TRBJ2-1	NA	TGTGCCAGCAGCCAACCGGGACTAGCGTCCAATGAGCAGTTCTTC	CASSQPGLASNEQFF
TRBV29-1	NA	TRBJ2-7	few	TGCAGCTGGGAAAGCTCCTACGAGCAGTACTTC	CSWESSYEQYF
TRBV19	NA	TRBJ1-1	few	TGTGCCAGTATCCCGGCCCCGAGGACTGAAGCTTTCTTT	CASIPAPRTEAFF
TRBV9	TRBD2	TRBJ2-3	NA	TGTGCCAGCAGCGTAGGCGGGAGGGCCACAGATACGCAGTATTTT	CASSVGGRATDTQYF
TRBV27	NA	TRBJ2-3	NA	TGTGCCAGCAGTCTCTGGACTGATGATACGCAGTATTTT	CASSLWTDDTQYF
TRBV10-3	TRBD1	TRBJ1-4	NA	TGTGCCATCAGTGAGTTTGGACAGGGAGGGGAAAAACTGTTTTTT	CAISEFGQGGEKLFF